Listed below are T cell receptor beta chains from one sample, sequenced in a study of OX40 agonist ivuxolimab in advanced cancers. TCRdb's copy holds only in-frame clones and misses some; the assay was immunoSEQ multiplex PCR. The repertoire consists of around 40,000 clones, with 86% occurring once and the leading ten covering about an eighth. Sequencing used CD4+ or CD8+ T cells sorted from blood, obtained in a trial of the OX40 agonist ivuxolimab. These receptors were taken from an adult with an advanced solid tumor such as melanoma, head and neck, liver or kidney cancer. The conserved cysteine and the conserved F or W are not part of the CDR3 here.

V gene	J gene	CDR3 protein
TRBV6-5	TRBJ2-5	ASSYEGDIAETQY
TRBV5-1	TRBJ2-7	ASSLVQVSSYEQY
TRBV2	TRBJ2-1	ASSEALPGGVAGVKNEQF
TRBV19	TRBJ2-7	ASSIGGQLSYEQY
TRBV7-9	TRBJ1-1	ASSRKLDTEAF
TRBV7-9	TRBJ2-7	ASSAGVAGHIYEQY
TRBV7-7	TRBJ2-2	ASGQEANTGELF
TRBV9	TRBJ1-2	ASSVEPVGRNYGYT
TRBV21-1	TRBJ1-4	ASSFRTGMGEKLF
TRBV5-4	TRBJ2-1	ASSLGPLGNEQF
TRBV5-1	TRBJ2-1	ASSLATGGLLEQF
TRBV5-1	TRBJ2-1	ASSLDREVNEQF
TRBV27	TRBJ2-1	ATGLGSYNEQF
TRBV4-1	TRBJ1-5	ASSQERGLNQPQH